This T cell receptor (beta chain) was sequenced for a study of OX40 agonist ivuxolimab in advanced cancers. Across the whole study: The treatment was a fully human IgG2 OX40 agonist, ivuxolimab.

Autoimmune disease history or systemic immunosuppression barred patients. Measured with immunoSEQ multiplex PCR; TCRdb has only the in-frame clones, and not every one. The table has around 34,000 clones, about 89% seen once; the top ten hold less than 50%. The CDR3 runs to 14 residues. V dropped 0 bases and J dropped 0 bases, with 4 bases sitting between them. CDR1 is SGHDT and CDR2 is YYEEEE in the germline V gene. Study observations and caveats: Expanded peripheral T-cell antigen specificity went undetermined.

Remarks on this clone: Its antigen is not identified.

This sequence was found in an adult with an advanced solid tumor such as melanoma, head and neck, liver or kidney cancer. This rearrangement joins TRBV5-6 to TRBJ2-1, with unresolved D. Sequencing was performed on CD4+ or CD8+ T cells sorted from blood, taken in a trial of the OX40 agonist ivuxolimab. CDR3 nucleotide sequence: TGTGCCAGCAGCTTGGGCTTCTCCTACAATGAGCAGTTCTTC. As protein: CASSLGFSYNEQFF.